This T cell receptor beta chain stems from a study of blood T cell repertoires in COVID-19. In terms of age and location, participants ranged from roughly 18 to 90 years and lived in under 30 US areas. The method was immunoSEQ multiplex PCR; TCRdb's version includes in-frame clones alone and lacks a portion of them. The table includes about half a million clones, around 85% detected once. The sequenced sample consisted of PBMCs or T cells enriched from blood (not recorded which). This TCR derives from an older woman who had recovered from COVID-19.

CDR3 sequence reads: CAISVTQGDTEAFF. The CDR3 DNA sequence: TGTGCCATCAGTGTCACACAGGGGGATACTGAAGCTTTCTTT. The V and J genes are TRBV10-3 and TRBJ1-1; TRBD1 agrees at 8 bases. Trimming removed 4 bases from V and 5 bases from J; junction bases left unmatched: 6. CDR3 size: 14 residues. Germline loops: CDR1 ENHRY, CDR2 SYGVKD.